This T cell receptor beta chain was recovered during a study of early T cells in non-severe SARS-CoV-2 infection. Overall study context: Sequencing of unsorted whole blood was done on bulk RNA, leaving chains unpaired.

Unique molecular identifiers tagged individual cDNA molecules. Each CDR3 protein gets one entry after TCRdb re-called the 5' RACE reads with MiXCR. The repertoire includes about 59,000 distinct CDR3 sequences, roughly 13% of them detected once, and about 9.3% sits in the top ten. General study points: Sequences matched to VDJdb favored anti-spike CD8 responses, while private and CD4 specificities were missed.

In germline, CDR1 is DFQATT, CDR2 SNEGSKA (reference sequence). V shed 3 bases and J 2 bases; nucleotides not matched to a gene: 0. This CDR3 contains 12 residues. In this sample, this clonotype turned up a few times. Its antigen is unidentified. The chain is built from TRBV20-1 and TRBJ1-2, with 7 bases that match TRBD1. This sequence originates from an adult who was a healthcare worker with PCR-confirmed SARS-CoV-2 infection or an uninfected control (not recorded which). The material was whole blood, obtained at baseline. In nucleotides, the CDR3 is TGCAGTGCTAGCAGGGGGAACTATGGCTACACCTTC. Residues: CSASRGNYGYTF.